The next 19 T cell receptor beta chains were all read from a single sample in a study of blood T cell repertoires in COVID-19. Method: immunoSEQ multiplex PCR; TCRdb's copy keeps in-frame clones and lacks some. The table has about 220,000 clones, about four fifths seen once. Sequencing was performed on PBMCs or T cells enriched from blood (not recorded which). These receptors were collected from a woman aged 50 to 60 who had been exposed to COVID-19.

The chain joins TRBV10-3 to TRBJ1-6; D uncertain. Trimming cost V 4 bases and J 10 bases, with 8 bases left between them. Germline loops: CDR1 ENHRY, CDR2 SYGVKD. This CDR3 contains 12 residues. The CDR3, as DNA: TGTGCCATCAGTGGTAGCAGCTCACCCCTCCACTTT. This translates into CAISGSSSPLHF.

The chain joins TRBV2 to TRBJ1-3, with D uncertain. V was pared by 5 bases and J by 0 bases, with 17 bases between. The CDR3 covers 17 residues. Germline CDR1 is SNHLY and CDR2 is FYNNEI. This CDR3 reads CASSTLGGPDSGNTIYF. CDR3 nucleotides: TGTGCCAGCAGTACCTTAGGAGGGCCGGACTCTGGAAACACCATATATTTT.

The chain combines TRBV30 with TRBJ1-2; D remains ambiguous. Trimming took off 3 bases at V and 4 bases at J, with 12 bases between the two ends. The germline gives CDR1 GTSNPN, CDR2 SVGIG (reference sequence). This CDR3 has 13 amino acids. CDR3 sequence: CAWSDRHIYGYTF. The CDR3 DNA is TGTGCCTGGAGCGATAGACACATCTATGGCTACACCTTC.

This chain uses TRBV2 with TRBJ2-1; TRBD2 aligns across 7 bases. The CDR3 is 13 residues long. Germline V gives CDR1 SNHLY, CDR2 FYNNEI. With V trimmed by 7 bases and J by 6 bases, 6 bases remained unmatched. This CDR3 is CASKAGQANEQFF. CDR3 nucleotide sequence: TGTGCCAGCAAAGCGGGGCAGGCCAATGAGCAGTTCTTC.

This clone came up many times. The chain employs TRBV18 and TRBJ1-2; 7 bases fit TRBD1. The CDR3 covers 15 residues. Germline values: CDR1 KGHSH, CDR2 LQKENI. V gave up 2 bases and J gave up 3 bases; unmatched junction bases: 6. The CDR3 reads CASSPTRQGDYGYTF. The CDR3 nucleotides read TGTGCCAGCTCACCAACGAGACAGGGAGACTATGGCTACACCTTC.

This clone was observed once. The chain has TRBV18 and TRBJ2-7; 9 nucleotides align to TRBD1. The CDR3 extends over 13 amino acids. V lost 5 bases, J lost 3 bases, and 2 bases stayed unmatched. Germline lookup yields CDR1 KGHSH and CDR2 LQKENI. The CDR3 bases are TGTGCCAGCTCAAAGGACAGGGGCTACGAGCAGTACTTC. Translated, it gives CASSKDRGYEQYF.

This clone was counted between two and nine times. The V and J genes are TRBV18 and TRBJ1-1, with a weak D call TRBD1 (5 bases). With 6 bases removed from V and 5 bases from J, the gap between germline ends came to 16 bases. The germline V gene encodes CDR1 KGHSH and CDR2 LQKENI. This CDR3 comprises 14 residues. CDR3 bases: TGTGCCAGCTCTACATCAGGTAGGGGTACTGAAGCTTTCTTT. This encodes CASSTSGRGTEAFF.

The chain joins TRBV3-1 (or the pseudogene TRBV3-2) to TRBJ1-2; weak D call: TRBD1 (5 bases). Germline V gene lookup returns CDR1 LGHDT and CDR2 YNNKEL (reference sequence). V lost 6 bases and J 2 bases, leaving 16 bases between the germline ends. This CDR3 region has 15 residues. CDR3 region: CASSVGQGFNYGYTF. The CDR3 DNA follows: TGTGCCAGCAGTGTGGGCCAGGGTTTCAACTATGGCTACACCTTC.

This sequence joins TRBV5-1 and TRBJ2-3; possible D gene TRBD1, 5 bases. This CDR3 is built from 16 residues. With 4 bases removed from V and 4 bases from J, the gap between germline ends came to 19 bases. Germline V gene sequence: CDR1 SGHRS, CDR2 YFSETQ. CDR3 nucleotides: TGCGCCAGCAGCGTGGAAGTAGGGGTGTTCTCAGATACGCAGTATTTT. This gives the protein CASSVEVGVFSDTQYF.

The chain has TRBV19 and TRBJ1-5; a weak D match, TRBD1 (5 bases). Trimming took 7 bases from V and 2 from J, leaving 18 bases between them. This CDR3 spans 16 amino acids. Germline loops: CDR1 LNHDA, CDR2 SQIVND (reference sequence). The CDR3 DNA follows: TGTGCCAGTAATTCGCTCGGGGGTGTGGGCAATCAGCCCCAGCATTTT. Protein sequence: CASNSLGGVGNQPQHF.

The rearrangement links TRBV18 to TRBJ2-2, with 9 bases that match TRBD1. The CDR3 totals 17 residues. V was pared by 8 bases and J by 5 bases, with 15 bases of the junction left unmatched. Germline V gene sequence: CDR1 KGHSH, CDR2 LQKENI. CDR3 sequence (DNA): TGTGCCAGCGCCATCGCGGGACAGGGAATCGTTACCGGGGAGCTGTTTTTT. It is translated as CASAIAGQGIVTGELFF.

The chain combines TRBV14 with TRBJ1-1, with no clear D. CDR1 and CDR2 (germline): SGHDN, FVKESK. The CDR3 consists of 13 residues. Trimming cost V 4 bases and J 1 base, with 7 bases left between them. The DNA of the CDR3 is TGTGCCAGCAGCCTGGTCGGGAACACTGAAGCTTTCTTT. Amino acid sequence: CASSLVGNTEAFF.

This clone was counted once. The chain links TRBV4-2 to TRBJ1-1; TRBD1 aligns across 9 bases. Germline assignment: CDR1 LGHNA and CDR2 YNFKEQ. J was trimmed by 6 bases and V by 5 bases; bases with no gene match: 13. This CDR3 region has 16 residues. In nucleotides, the CDR3 is TGTGCCAGCAGCGAGGTACCTGGGGGACAGGGCTCTGAAGCTTTCTTT. Amino acid sequence: CASSEVPGGQGSEAFF.

The chain joins TRBV19 to TRBJ1-5; 9 bases map to TRBD1. J lost 4 bases, V lost 3 bases, and 4 bases had no gene match. CDR1 is LNHDA and CDR2 is SQIVND in the germline V gene (reference sequence). The CDR3 has 15 amino acids. The CDR3 DNA is TGTGCCAGTAGTATGTCCGGGACAGGGAATCAGCCCCAGCATTTT. It yields the protein CASSMSGTGNQPQHF.

This clone showed up just once. The J gene is TRBJ1-5, the V gene TRBV19; 8 bases are shared with TRBD1. CDR3 length: 15 amino acids. Germline CDR1 reads LNHDA; CDR2 reads SQIVND (reference sequence). Trimming removed 9 bases from V and 5 bases from J; junction bases left unmatched: 12. CDR3 amino acids: CASHRGFLEDQPQHF. The DNA for the CDR3 is TGTGCCAGCCACAGGGGGTTCCTGGAGGATCAGCCCCAGCATTTT.

The V and J genes are TRBV9 and TRBJ2-1; 12 nucleotides match TRBD1. This CDR3 comprises 16 residues. The junction had 11 bases not matched to a gene; V was cut back by 4 bases and J by 9 bases. Germline V gene sequence: CDR1 SGDLS, CDR2 YYNGEE. The CDR3 loop is CASSMGQGAIDAEQFF. The CDR3 DNA follows: TGTGCCAGCAGCATGGGACAGGGGGCGATTGATGCTGAGCAGTTCTTC.

The V and J genes are TRBV30 and TRBJ2-3; no clear D gene. V shed 3 bases and J shed 0 bases, with 7 bases lying between them. Germline lookup yields CDR1 GTSNPN and CDR2 SVGIG (reference sequence). The CDR3 consists of 13 residues. DNA of the CDR3: TGTGCCTGGAGACGGTCTAGCACAGATACGCAGTATTTT. It codes for CAWRRSSTDTQYF.

The chain recombines TRBV5-1 with TRBJ1-2, with 9 bases aligning to TRBD1. CDR1 is SGHRS and CDR2 is YFSETQ in the germline V gene. Trimming cost V 1 base and J 8 bases; bases outside gene matches: 18. The CDR3 contains 18 residues. The CDR3 DNA reads as TGCGCCAGCAGCTTGCCGGGACAGGGACCTCCATCAATATGGGGCTACACCTTC. This encodes CASSLPGQGPPSIWGYTF.

The chain carries TRBV4-2 and TRBJ1-1, with 7 bases aligning to TRBD1. Looked up from germline, CDR1 is LGHNA and CDR2 is YNFKEQ. V trimming: 3 bases; J trimming: 7 bases; junction bases outside the gene matches: 11. The CDR3 has 15 amino acids. The CDR3 loop reads CASSHGDSRASEAFF. CDR3 sequence (DNA): TGTGCCAGCAGCCACGGGGACAGTAGGGCTAGTGAAGCTTTCTTT.